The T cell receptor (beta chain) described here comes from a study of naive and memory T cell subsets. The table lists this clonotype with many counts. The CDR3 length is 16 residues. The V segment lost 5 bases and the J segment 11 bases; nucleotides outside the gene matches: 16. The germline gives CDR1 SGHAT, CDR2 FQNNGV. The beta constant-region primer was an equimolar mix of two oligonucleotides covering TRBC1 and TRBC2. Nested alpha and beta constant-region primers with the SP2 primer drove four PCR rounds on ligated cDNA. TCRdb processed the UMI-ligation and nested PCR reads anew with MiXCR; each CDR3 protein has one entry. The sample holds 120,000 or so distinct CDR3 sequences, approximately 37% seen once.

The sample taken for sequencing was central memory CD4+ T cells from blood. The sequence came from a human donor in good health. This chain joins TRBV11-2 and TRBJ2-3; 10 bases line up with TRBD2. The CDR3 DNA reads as TGTGCCAGCAGCGGAGCTCGTTCTAGCGGGAGCTCTGGGCAGTATTTT. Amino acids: CASSGARSSGSSGQYF.